The 4 T cell receptor beta chains given below trace back to one sample, sequenced in a study of blood T cells in healthy people across ages (dated by TCRdb to between 2014 and 2016). Libraries were prepared through 5' RACE. TCRdb records Illumina HiSeq 2500 as the sequencer. A second roughly 7 to 12 cycle PCR used a sample-barcoded 5' primer and a J-beta primer mix. The raw public reads went through TCRdb reprocessing: fastp at Q25, MiXCR clone calling, in-frame beta chains kept. Duplicate CDR3 protein sequences are folded into a single record with the most common DNA and genes. The sample data list around 1,100,000 distinct CDR3 sequences, and 35% to 40% of these were observed just once. The top ten hold over 10% of the sample. The sample taken for sequencing was blood. The receptor source for this set is a man aged 18-30 years in good health.

The rearrangement links TRBV4-3 to TRBJ2-5, with a tentative D call TRBD2 (5 bases). This CDR3 spans 13 amino acids. The germline CDR1 and CDR2 sequences are LGHNA and YSLEER. The germline V and J ends were trimmed by 4 bases and 11 bases, with 17 bases remaining between them. CDR3 protein: CASSPHSGNEQYF. The CDR3 DNA is TGCGCCAGCAGCCCACACTCGGGAAATGAGCAGTACTTC.

This chain links TRBV5-1 with TRBJ1-1, with 8 bases matching TRBD1. The CDR3 is 15 residues long. Germline V gives CDR1 SGHRS, CDR2 YFSETQ. With 4 bases clipped from V and 5 bases from J, the junction kept 10 bases outside the gene matches. The CDR3 DNA is TGCGCCAGCAGCCACCAGGACAGGGTGCGAACTGAAGCTTTCTTT. Translating gives CASSHQDRVRTEAFF.

This clonotype has only a few counts. DNA for the CDR3: TGTGCCAGCAGCTTATGGCTCTCCGGGGCGGAAGCTTTCTTT. Protein product: CASSLWLSGAEAFF. This chain links TRBV7-9 with TRBJ1-1, with a possible D match to TRBD1 (5 bases). V gave up 2 bases and J gave up 8 bases, with 15 bases separating them. The germline V gene encodes CDR1 SEHNR and CDR2 FQNEAQ (reference sequence). This CDR3 is built from 14 residues.

This clonotype was detected a few times. The genes are TRBV11-2 and TRBJ2-5; 7 bases are shared with TRBD1. Looked up from germline, CDR1 is SGHAT and CDR2 is FQNNGV. V shed 8 bases and J 1 base; nucleotides not matched to a gene: 4. The CDR3 is made up of 13 amino acids. The DNA for the CDR3 is TGTGCCAGCCTCTACAGGGGCCAAGAGACCCAGTACTTC. Amino acid sequence: CASLYRGQETQYF.